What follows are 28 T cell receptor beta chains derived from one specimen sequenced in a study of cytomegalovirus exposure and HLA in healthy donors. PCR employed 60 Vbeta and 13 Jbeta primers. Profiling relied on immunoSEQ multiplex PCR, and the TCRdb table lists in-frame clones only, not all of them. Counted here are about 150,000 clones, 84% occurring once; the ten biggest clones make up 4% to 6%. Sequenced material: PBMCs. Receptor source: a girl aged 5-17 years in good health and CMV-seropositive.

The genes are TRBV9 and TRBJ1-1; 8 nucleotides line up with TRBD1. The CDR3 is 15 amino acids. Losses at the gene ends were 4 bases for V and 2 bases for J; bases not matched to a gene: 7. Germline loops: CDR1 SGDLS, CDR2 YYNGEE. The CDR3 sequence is CASSPGQVANTEAFF. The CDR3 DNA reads TGTGCCAGCAGCCCGGGACAGGTCGCTAACACTGAAGCTTTCTTT.

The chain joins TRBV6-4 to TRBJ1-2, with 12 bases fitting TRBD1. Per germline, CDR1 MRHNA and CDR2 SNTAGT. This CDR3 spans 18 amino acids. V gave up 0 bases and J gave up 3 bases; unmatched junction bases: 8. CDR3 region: CASSDSRDRGLDDYGYTF. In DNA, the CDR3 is TGTGCCAGCAGTGACTCCCGGGACAGGGGGCTTGATGACTATGGCTACACCTTC.

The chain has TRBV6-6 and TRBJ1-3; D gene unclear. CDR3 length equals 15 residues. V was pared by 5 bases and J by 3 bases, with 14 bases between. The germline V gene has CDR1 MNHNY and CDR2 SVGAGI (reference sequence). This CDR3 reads CASSGQIVDGNTIYF. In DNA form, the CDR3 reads TGTGCCAGCAGTGGGCAAATAGTTGATGGAAACACCATATATTTT.

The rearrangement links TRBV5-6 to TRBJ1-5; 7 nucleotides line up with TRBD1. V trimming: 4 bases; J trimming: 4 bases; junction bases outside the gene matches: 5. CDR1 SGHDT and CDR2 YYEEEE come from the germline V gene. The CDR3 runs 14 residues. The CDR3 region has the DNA TGTGCCAGCAGCATGGGACAGTTGAATCAGCCCCAGCATTTT. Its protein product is CASSMGQLNQPQHF.

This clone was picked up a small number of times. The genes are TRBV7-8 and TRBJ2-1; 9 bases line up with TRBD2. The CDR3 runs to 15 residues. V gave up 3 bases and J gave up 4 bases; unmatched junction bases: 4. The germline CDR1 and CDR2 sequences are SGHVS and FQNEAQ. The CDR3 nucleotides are TGTGCCAGCAGCTTCCTAGCGGGGCAATACAATGAGCAGTTCTTC. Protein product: CASSFLAGQYNEQFF.

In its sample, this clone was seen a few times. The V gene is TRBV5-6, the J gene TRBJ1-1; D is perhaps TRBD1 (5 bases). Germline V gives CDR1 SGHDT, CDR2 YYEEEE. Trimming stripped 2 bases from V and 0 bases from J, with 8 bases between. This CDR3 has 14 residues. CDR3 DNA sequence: TGTGCCAGCAGCTTAGGAGGGGTGAACACTGAAGCTTTCTTT. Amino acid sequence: CASSLGGVNTEAFF.

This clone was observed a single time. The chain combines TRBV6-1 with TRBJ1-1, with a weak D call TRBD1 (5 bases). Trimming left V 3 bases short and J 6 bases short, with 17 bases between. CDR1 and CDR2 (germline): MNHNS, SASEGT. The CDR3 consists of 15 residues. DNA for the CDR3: TGTGCCAGCAGTGACCACTCGGGGGGTAAGGCTGAAGCTTTCTTT. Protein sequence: CASSDHSGGKAEAFF.

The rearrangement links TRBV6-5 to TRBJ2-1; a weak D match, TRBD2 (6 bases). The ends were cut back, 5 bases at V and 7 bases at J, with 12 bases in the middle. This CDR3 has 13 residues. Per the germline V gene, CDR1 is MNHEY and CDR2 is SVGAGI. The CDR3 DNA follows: TGTGCCAGCAGTCGCCAAGGAGGGAATGAGCAGTTCTTC. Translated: CASSRQGGNEQFF.

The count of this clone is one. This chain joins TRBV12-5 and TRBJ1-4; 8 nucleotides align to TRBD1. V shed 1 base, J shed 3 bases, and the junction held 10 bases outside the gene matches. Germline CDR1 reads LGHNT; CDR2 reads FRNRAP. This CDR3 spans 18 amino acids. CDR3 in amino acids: CASGLGRGRLGANEKLFF. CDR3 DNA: TGTGCTAGTGGTTTGGGCAGGGGGCGATTGGGCGCTAATGAAAAACTGTTTTTT.

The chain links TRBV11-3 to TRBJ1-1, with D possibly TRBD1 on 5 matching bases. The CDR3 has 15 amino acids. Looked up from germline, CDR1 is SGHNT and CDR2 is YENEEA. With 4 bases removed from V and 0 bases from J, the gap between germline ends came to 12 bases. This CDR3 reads CASSSRQSMNTEAFF. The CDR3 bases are TGTGCCAGCAGCTCACGACAGTCCATGAACACTGAAGCTTTCTTT.

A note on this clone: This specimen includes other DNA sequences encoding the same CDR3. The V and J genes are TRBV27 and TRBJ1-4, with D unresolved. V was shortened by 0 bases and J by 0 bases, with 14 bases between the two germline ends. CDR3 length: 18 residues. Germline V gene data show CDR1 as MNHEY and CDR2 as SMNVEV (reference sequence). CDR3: CASSLSILWAATNEKLFF. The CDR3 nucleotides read TGTGCCAGCAGTTTATCTATCCTTTGGGCCGCAACTAATGAAAAACTGTTTTTT.

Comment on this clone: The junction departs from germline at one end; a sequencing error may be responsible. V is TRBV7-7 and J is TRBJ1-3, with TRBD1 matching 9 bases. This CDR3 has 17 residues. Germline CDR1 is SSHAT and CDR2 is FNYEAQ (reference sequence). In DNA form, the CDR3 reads TGTGCTAGCAGTTCTCCGGGACAGGGTCGCTCTGGAAACACCATATATTTT. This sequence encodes CASSSPGQGRSGNTIYF.

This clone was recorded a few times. The CDR3 nucleotides are TGTGCCAGCAGTGAATTAAGGTCAGATTGGAGGGAAAAACTGTTTTTT. It yields the protein CASSELRSDWREKLFF. The rearrangement joins TRBV2 to TRBJ1-4, with unresolved D. The CDR3 length is 16 residues. V lost 2 bases to trimming and J lost 8 bases, with 18 bases between them. Germline V gene data show CDR1 as SNHLY and CDR2 as FYNNEI.

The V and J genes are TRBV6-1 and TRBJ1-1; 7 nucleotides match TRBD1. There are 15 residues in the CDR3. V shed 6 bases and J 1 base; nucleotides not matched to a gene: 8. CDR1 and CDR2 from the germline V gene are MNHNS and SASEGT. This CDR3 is CASSTKRTGNTEAFF. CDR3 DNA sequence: TGTGCCAGCAGCACAAAACGGACAGGGAACACTGAAGCTTTCTTT.

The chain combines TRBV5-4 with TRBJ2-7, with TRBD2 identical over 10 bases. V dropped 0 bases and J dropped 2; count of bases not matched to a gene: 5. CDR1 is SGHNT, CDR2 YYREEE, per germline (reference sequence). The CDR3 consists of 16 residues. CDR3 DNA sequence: TGTGCCAGCAGCTTGGGGTCTAGCGGGGGTACCTACGAGCAGTACTTC. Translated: CASSLGSSGGTYEQYF.

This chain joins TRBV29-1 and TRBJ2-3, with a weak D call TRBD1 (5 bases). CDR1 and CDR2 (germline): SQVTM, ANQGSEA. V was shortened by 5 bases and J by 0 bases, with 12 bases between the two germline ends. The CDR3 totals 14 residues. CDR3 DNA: TGCAGCGTTCGAGACAGAACTAGCACAGATACGCAGTATTTT. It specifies CSVRDRTSTDTQYF.

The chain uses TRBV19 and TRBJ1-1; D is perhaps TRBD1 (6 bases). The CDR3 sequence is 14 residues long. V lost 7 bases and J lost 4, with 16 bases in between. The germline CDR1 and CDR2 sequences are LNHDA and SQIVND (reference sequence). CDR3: CASNPHLGGTEAFF. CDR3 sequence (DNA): TGTGCCAGTAATCCGCATCTAGGGGGCACTGAAGCTTTCTTT.

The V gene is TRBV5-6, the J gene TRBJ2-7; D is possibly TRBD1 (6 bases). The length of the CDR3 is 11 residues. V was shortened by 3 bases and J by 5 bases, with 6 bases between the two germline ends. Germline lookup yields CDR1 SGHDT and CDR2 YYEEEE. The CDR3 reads CASSYRDEQYF. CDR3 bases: TGTGCCAGCAGCTACAGGGACGAGCAGTACTTC.

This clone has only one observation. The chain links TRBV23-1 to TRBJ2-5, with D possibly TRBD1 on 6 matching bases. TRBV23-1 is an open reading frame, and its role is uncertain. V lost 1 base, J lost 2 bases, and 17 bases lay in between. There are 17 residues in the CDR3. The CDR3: CASSQFEDRRGQETQYF. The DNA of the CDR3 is TGCGCCAGCAGTCAATTCGAAGACAGGAGAGGACAAGAGACCCAGTACTTC.

This CDR3 reads CASKQELNTEAFF. CDR3 bases: TGTGCCAGTAAACAGGAGTTGAACACTGAAGCTTTCTTT. The chain links TRBV7-6 to TRBJ1-1, with D possibly being TRBD1 (5 bases). V was pared by 9 bases and J by 0 bases, with 11 bases between. The CDR3 is 13 residues long. Germline V CDR1 and CDR2: SGHVS, FNYEAQ.

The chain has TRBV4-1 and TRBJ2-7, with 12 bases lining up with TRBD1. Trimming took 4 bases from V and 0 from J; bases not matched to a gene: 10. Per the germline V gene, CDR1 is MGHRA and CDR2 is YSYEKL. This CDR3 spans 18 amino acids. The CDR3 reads CASSRYLPGQGASYEQYF. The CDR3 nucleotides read TGCGCCAGCAGCCGTTATCTTCCGGGACAGGGGGCCTCCTACGAGCAGTACTTC.

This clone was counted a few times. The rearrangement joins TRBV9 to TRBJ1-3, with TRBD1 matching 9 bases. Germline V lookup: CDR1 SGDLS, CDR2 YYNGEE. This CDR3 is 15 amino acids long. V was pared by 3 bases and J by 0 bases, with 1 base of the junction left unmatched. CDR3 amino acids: CASSGQGGSGNTIYF. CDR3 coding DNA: TGTGCCAGCAGCGGACAGGGGGGCTCTGGAAACACCATATATTTT.

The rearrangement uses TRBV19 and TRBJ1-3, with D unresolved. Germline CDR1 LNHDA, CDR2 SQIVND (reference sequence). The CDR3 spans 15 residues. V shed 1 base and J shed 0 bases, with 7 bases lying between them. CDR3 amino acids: CASSIALSSGNTIYF. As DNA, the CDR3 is TGTGCCAGTAGTATAGCACTGAGCTCTGGAAACACCATATATTTT.

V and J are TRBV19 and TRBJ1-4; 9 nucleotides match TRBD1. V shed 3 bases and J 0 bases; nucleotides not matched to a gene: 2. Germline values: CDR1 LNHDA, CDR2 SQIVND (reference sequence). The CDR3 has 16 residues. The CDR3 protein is CASSMTGGTTNEKLFF. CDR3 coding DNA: TGTGCCAGTAGTATGACAGGGGGGACAACTAATGAAAAACTGTTTTTT.

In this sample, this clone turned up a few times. The CDR3 bases are TGCGCCAGCAGCCCTGGACAGGGCTATGGCTACACCTTC. This codes for CASSPGQGYGYTF. The chain uses TRBV5-1 and TRBJ1-2; 8 bases are a match to TRBD1. The CDR3 totals 13 residues. J was trimmed by 4 bases and V by 4 bases; bases with no gene match: 3. Germline V gene sequence: CDR1 SGHRS, CDR2 YFSETQ.

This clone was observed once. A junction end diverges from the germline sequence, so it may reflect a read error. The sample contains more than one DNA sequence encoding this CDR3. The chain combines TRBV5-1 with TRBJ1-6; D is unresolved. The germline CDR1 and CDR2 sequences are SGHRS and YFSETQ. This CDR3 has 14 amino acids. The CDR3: CASSLSGGDSPLHF. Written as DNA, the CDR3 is TGCGCCAGCAGCTTGAGTGGAGGTGATTCGCCCCTCCACTTT.

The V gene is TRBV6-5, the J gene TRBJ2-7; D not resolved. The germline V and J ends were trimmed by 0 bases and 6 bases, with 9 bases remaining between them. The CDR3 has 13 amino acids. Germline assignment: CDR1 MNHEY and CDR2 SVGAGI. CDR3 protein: CASSYSSVSEQYF. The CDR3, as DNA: TGTGCCAGCAGTTACTCGAGTGTGAGCGAGCAGTACTTC.

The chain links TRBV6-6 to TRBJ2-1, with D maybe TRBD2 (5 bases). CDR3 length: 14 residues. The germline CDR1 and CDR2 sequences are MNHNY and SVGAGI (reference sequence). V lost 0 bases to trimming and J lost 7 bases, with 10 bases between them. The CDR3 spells CASSYSPRGNEQFF. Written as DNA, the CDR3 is TGTGCCAGCAGTTACTCCCCCCGCGGGAATGAGCAGTTCTTC.